This passage covers 18 T cell receptor beta chains from one sample sequenced in a study of blood T cells in healthy people across ages. PCR was performed a second time for about 7 to 11 cycles using a sample-barcoded 5' primer and a J-beta primer mix. A single record per CDR3 protein comes from TCRdb applying MiXCR to the 5' RACE reads. The sample contains some 700,000 distinct CDR3 sequences, 22% of which appear only once. The sample consisted of blood. The receptors here all came from a man between 65 and 85 years old in good health.

A few counts support this clonotype. CDR3 in amino acids: CASSRLAGNSYNEQFF. The CDR3 nucleotides are TGTGCCAGCAGTAGACTAGCGGGGAACTCCTACAATGAGCAGTTCTTC. V gene TRBV2 combines with J gene TRBJ2-1; 11 bases are a match to TRBD2. The CDR3 has 16 residues. Trimming took 5 bases from V and 0 from J; bases not matched to a gene: 3. Germline V gene data show CDR1 as SNHLY and CDR2 as FYNNEI.

This clonotype occurred a few times. The V gene is TRBV3-1, the J gene TRBJ2-7; possibly TRBD1 for D (5 bases). This CDR3 has 16 residues. Germline V gives CDR1 LGHDT, CDR2 YNNKEL (reference sequence). Trimming removed 4 bases at V and 2 bases at J, with 18 bases between. This chain's CDR3 is CASSPARFSRAYEQYF. CDR3 nucleotides: TGTGCCAGCAGCCCCGCCCGGTTCAGCAGGGCCTACGAGCAGTACTTC.

The chain combines TRBV5-6 with TRBJ2-7; possibly TRBD1 or TRBD2 for D (5 bases each). The CDR3 has 13 amino acids. Germline V gives CDR1 SGHDT, CDR2 YYEEEE. Trimming pared 6 bases from V and 2 bases from J, leaving 12 bases between. The CDR3 coding sequence is TGTGCCAGCACCTGGGGGAGTACCTACGAGCAGTACTTC. Its protein is CASTWGSTYEQYF. Full variable domain (missing parts from reference TRBV5-6 and TRBJ2-7): DAGVTQSPTHLIKTRGQQVTLRCSPKSGHDTVSWYQQALGQGPQFIFQYYEEEERQRGNFPDRFSGHQFPNYSSELNVNALLLGDSALYLCASTWGSTYEQYFGPGTRLTVT.

The chain couples TRBV7-9 to TRBJ2-5; 10 bases agree with TRBD1. The CDR3 is made up of 16 amino acids. The V and J ends lost 4 bases and 0 bases, in that order; junction bases with no gene match: 5. Germline CDR1 SEHNR, CDR2 FQNEAQ (reference sequence). The CDR3 DNA sequence: TGTGCCAGCAGCTCATCGACAGGGGGCTACCAAGAGACCCAGTACTTC. Translation: CASSSSTGGYQETQYF.

This clonotype appeared a few times. The CDR3 nucleotides are TGTGCCAGCAGCTTAGTGCGTGTGGACGAGCAGTACTTC. It codes for CASSLVRVDEQYF. The rearrangement links TRBV7-9 to TRBJ2-7, with D unresolved. With 1 base removed from V and 5 bases from J, the gap between germline ends came to 9 bases. CDR1 and CDR2 from the germline V gene are SEHNR and FQNEAQ (reference sequence). This CDR3 region has 13 residues.

This clonotype was seen more than once but under ten times. V and J are TRBV11-2 and TRBJ1-2, with TRBD1 identical over 7 bases. V gave up 5 bases and J gave up 8 bases; unmatched junction bases: 17. The CDR3 extends over 16 amino acids. CDR1 is SGHAT, CDR2 FQNNGV, per germline. This chain's CDR3 is CASSRWGRGMSQGYTF. CDR3 bases: TGTGCCAGCAGCCGATGGGGCAGGGGGATGTCGCAAGGCTACACCTTC. The full variable domain, its missing parts supplied by reference TRBV11-2 and TRBJ1-2, is EAGVAQSPRYKIIEKRQSVAFWCNPISGHATLYWYQQILGQGPKLLIQFQNNGVVDDSQLPKDRFSAERLKGVDSTLKIQPAKLEDSAVYLCASSRWGRGMSQGYTFGSGTRLTVV.

This clonotype was found many times. The chain links TRBV4-3 to TRBJ2-3, with no clear D. CDR3 length equals 14 residues. Trimming took off 3 bases at V and 3 bases at J, with 10 bases between the two ends. Germline V gene lookup returns CDR1 LGHNA and CDR2 YSLEER. CDR3 amino acids: CASSHSDVTDTQYF. For the CDR3, the DNA is TGCGCCAGCAGCCACTCGGACGTAACAGATACGCAGTATTTT.

This chain joins TRBV7-2 and TRBJ2-1, with D perhaps matching TRBD2 (6 bases). V was trimmed by 5 bases and J by 0 bases, leaving 14 bases between them. CDR1 is SGHTA and CDR2 is FQGNSA in the germline V gene. CDR3 length: 16 residues. The CDR3 DNA sequence: TGTGCCAGCAGCACTGCTATCGGGGGCTCCTACAATGAGCAGTTCTTC. Translated, it gives CASSTAIGGSYNEQFF. Drawing the rest from reference TRBV7-2 and TRBJ2-1, the complete variable domain is GAGVSQSPSNKVTEKGKDVELRCDPISGHTALYWYRQSLGQGLEFLIYFQGNSAPDKSGLPSDRFSAERTGGSVSTLTIQRTQQEDSAVYLCASSTAIGGSYNEQFFGPGTRLTVL.

The rearrangement uses TRBV7-9 and TRBJ2-7; TRBD1 is a possible D gene (6 bases). This CDR3 is 14 amino acids long. Trimming stripped 2 bases from V and 3 bases from J, with 11 bases between. The V gene's germline CDR1 is SEHNR and CDR2 FQNEAQ (reference sequence). The CDR3 sequence: CASSLTDRDYEQYF. The CDR3 nucleotides are TGTGCCAGCAGCTTAACGGACAGAGACTACGAGCAGTACTTC.

In DNA form, the CDR3 reads TGTGCCACCAGCAGATACACCGGGGAGCTGTTTTTT. Protein sequence: CATSRYTGELFF. This chain uses TRBV15 with TRBJ2-2; D unclear. The CDR3 consists of 12 residues. The germline V and J ends were trimmed by 2 bases and 3 bases, with 1 base remaining between them. Germline V gene sequence: CDR1 LNHNV, CDR2 YYDKDF (reference sequence).

This clonotype was counted between two and nine times. The V call is TRBV29-1, the J call TRBJ1-2; 7 bases are a match to TRBD1. CDR3 length: 14 amino acids. The germline V gene has CDR1 SQVTM and CDR2 ANQGSEA. V gave up 6 bases and J gave up 4 bases; unmatched junction bases: 11. CDR3 amino acids: CSVEDPDRSYGYTF. In DNA, the CDR3 is TGCAGCGTAGAGGACCCGGACAGGAGCTATGGCTACACCTTC.

The rearrangement links TRBV4-2 to TRBJ1-2; 10 bases are shared with TRBD1. This CDR3 is 17 amino acids long. Germline CDR1 is LGHNA and CDR2 is YNFKEQ. The junction had 5 bases not matched to a gene; V was cut back by 1 base and J by 0 bases. The DNA for the CDR3 is TGTGCCAGCAGCCAAGGCGGACAGGGGGTAGCTAACTATGGCTACACCTTC. Protein product: CASSQGGQGVANYGYTF.

This clonotype was recorded many times. This rearrangement joins TRBV29-1 to TRBJ2-5; 14 bases align to TRBD2. Germline V gene sequence: CDR1 SQVTM, CDR2 ANQGSEA. J gave up 4 bases and V 6 bases, and 1 base lay outside the gene matches. The CDR3 runs 13 residues. The CDR3 DNA follows: TGCAGCGTGGGGACTAGCGGGGGAGAGACCCAGTACTTC. Protein sequence: CSVGTSGGETQYF.

The chain carries TRBV20-1 and TRBJ2-4; D is perhaps TRBD1 or TRBD2 (5 bases each). CDR1 and CDR2 (germline): DFQATT, SNEGSKA (reference sequence). Trimming left V 1 base short and J 6 bases short, with 10 bases between. The CDR3 sequence is 13 residues long. DNA for the CDR3: TGCAGTGCTAGAGTGGGGGATCGAAACATTCAGTACTTC. It specifies CSARVGDRNIQYF.

This clonotype was counted only a few times. The CDR3 here is CASSQDRGRGDQETQYF. The DNA of the CDR3 is TGTGCCAGCAGCCAAGATCGGGGGCGGGGCGACCAAGAGACCCAGTACTTC. The chain uses TRBV3-1 and TRBJ2-5; D possibly matches TRBD1 or TRBD2 (6 bases each). This CDR3 spans 17 amino acids. Germline V lookup: CDR1 LGHDT, CDR2 YNNKEL (reference sequence). V lost 0 bases to trimming and J lost 0 bases, with 14 bases between them.

Remarks on this clonotype: One junction end disagrees with the germline gene, perhaps due to a read error. V usage is TRBV29-1 and J usage is TRBJ1-3; D perhaps matches TRBD1 (5 bases). CDR1 SQVTM and CDR2 ANQGSEA come from the germline V gene. This CDR3 has 14 amino acids. The CDR3 loop reads CSGGTAGSGNAIYF. The CDR3 coding sequence is TGCAGCGGAGGGACGGCCGGCTCTGGAAACGCCATATATTTT.

This sequence joins TRBV12-3 or TRBV12-4 and TRBJ1-2; 8 nucleotides match TRBD1. The CDR3 runs 15 residues. V shed 7 bases and J 4 bases; nucleotides not matched to a gene: 11. CDR3 residues: CASTSPGTGRYGYTF. The CDR3 DNA sequence: TGTGCCAGCACCTCTCCCGGGACAGGACGCTATGGCTACACCTTC.

The chain employs TRBV20-1 and TRBJ1-4; TRBD1 matches 8 bases. The CDR3 runs to 15 residues. J lost 4 bases, V lost 3 bases, and 7 bases had no gene match. The germline V gene has CDR1 DFQATT and CDR2 SNEGSKA (reference sequence). The CDR3 DNA sequence: TGCAGTGCTAGGAGGGACAGGCCCGATAATGAAAAACTGTTTTTT. Translation gives CSARRDRPDNEKLFF.